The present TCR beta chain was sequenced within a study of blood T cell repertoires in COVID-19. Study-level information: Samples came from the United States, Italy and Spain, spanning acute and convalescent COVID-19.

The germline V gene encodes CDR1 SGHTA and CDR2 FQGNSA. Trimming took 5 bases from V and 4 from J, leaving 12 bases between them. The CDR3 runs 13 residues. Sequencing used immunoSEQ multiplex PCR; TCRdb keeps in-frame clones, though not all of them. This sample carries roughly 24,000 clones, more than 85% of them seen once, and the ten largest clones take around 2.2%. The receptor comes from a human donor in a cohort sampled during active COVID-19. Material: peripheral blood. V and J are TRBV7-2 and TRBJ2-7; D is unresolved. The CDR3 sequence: CASSPLSGYEQYF. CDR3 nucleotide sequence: TGTGCCAGCAGCCCCCTATCGGGTTACGAGCAGTACTTC. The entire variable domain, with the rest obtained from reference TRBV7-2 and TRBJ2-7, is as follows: GAGVSQSPSNKVTEKGKDVELRCDPISGHTALYWYRQSLGQGLEFLIYFQGNSAPDKSGLPSDRFSAERTGGSVSTLTIQRTQQEDSAVYLCASSPLSGYEQYFGPGTRLTVT.